This T cell receptor (beta chain) was identified during a study of post-analysis software for immune sequencing data (dated by TCRdb to 2013 to 2016). About the study as a whole: Relapsing-remitting, secondary progressive and progressive-relapsing multiple sclerosis were recorded as disease courses, and subtype annotation was lacking for some patients. The multiple sclerosis patient repertoires were compared with approximately 11 previously published healthy control repertoires from donors aged roughly 6 to 27 years. A subset of samples was prepared in parallel using single-end sample barcoding, then pooled and co-amplified after Illumina adapter ligation. What the study reported, not specific to this receptor: The control group was slightly older than the multiple sclerosis patient group. When samples were clustered directly using the F measure, samples prepared in the same batch co-clustered strongly, which prompted a batch-effect correction. Compared with controls, multiple sclerosis patients had significantly lower normalized Chao1 diversity, a finding suggesting substantial peripheral T-cell clonal expansion. Significantly higher frequencies in patients than in controls were found for roughly five TRBV segments, including TRBV5-6, TRBV5-1 and TRBV20-1.

The library came from PCR. The sample was run on an Illumina HiSeq 2500. To reduce PCR and sequencing biases, unique molecular identifiers were built into the TCR beta cDNA libraries. Every 1 to 10 million input T cells yielded 500,000 or so cDNA molecules, meaning each molecule approximated one T cell. Patient libraries were prepared and sequenced with the same protocol used for the earlier healthy control dataset. Within a given batch, samples were prepared together, multiplexed and sequenced on the same HiSeq lane. The study's own analysis went as follows. Raw barcoded reads were processed with MIGEC, and single-read molecular identifier groups were discarded before consensus assembly and CDR3 extraction. Clonotype tables were post-analysed with VDJtools, and diversity was normalized by down-sampling all datasets to the smallest sample size. In repertoire overlap clustering, CDR3 amino acid sequences, but not nucleotide sequences, were matched to correct batch-related cross-sample contamination. TCRdb applied fastp at Q25 and MiXCR to the public reads, then kept only in-frame beta chains. Every distinct CDR3 protein forms one entry, paired with its most common genes and DNA. It is TCRdb's table, rather than the study itself, that gives the V and J calls and clone size. The sample data list approximately 730,000 distinct CDR3 sequences, and 25% to 30% of these were observed just once. Roughly 0.54% of the sample is held by the ten biggest clonotypes.

The CDR3 runs 15 amino acids, cysteine and phenylalanine included. The retained sequence is limited to the CDR3, 45 bases, with the frame set at the first base. TCR beta repertoires were profiled from peripheral blood of approximately 13 young patients with multiple sclerosis to demonstrate the VDJtools post-analysis software. Multiple sclerosis patients were children and adolescents aged about 6 to 16 years. This clonotype was observed a single time. What antigen it recognizes has not been identified. No base quality values were provided; no much bigger clone lies one nucleotide off. The sequence joins TRBV21-1 to TRBJ1-2; whether TRBD1, the table's D call, matches the DNA was not checked. TRBV21-1 is given as a pseudogene. This TCR was recovered from a girl aged 10 to 17 with multiple sclerosis. The sequencing input was blood. In nucleotides, the sequence is TGTGCCAGCAGCTTTGCCCCCCTTTTGAACTATGGCTACACCTTC. Translation gives CASSFAPLLNYGYTF.